These T cell receptor beta chains were read from a single sample in a study of blood T cell repertoires in COVID-19. Data came from immunoSEQ multiplex PCR; TCRdb stores just in-frame clones and leaves some out. The sample lists 200,000 or so clones; 70% to 90% were seen once. The source material was PBMCs or T cells enriched from blood (not recorded which). The receptors here all came from a young man who had recovered from COVID-19. The CDR3 runs from the conserved cysteine through the conserved F or W. A D gene is named only where the DNA matches it firmly. Clone size is shown for a subset of rows, as once, few, many or a class of expanded clone.

TRBJ2-3,NA,NA,TRBV18,CASSPGASGFTDTQYF,TGTGCCAGCTCACCGGGGGCTAGCGGTTTTACAGATACGCAGTATTTT
TRBJ1-2,NA,NA,TRBV7-3,CASSPQGSLNYGYTF,TGTGCCAGCAGCCCACAGGGCTCTCTAAACTATGGCTACACCTTC
TRBJ2-1,NA,NA,TRBV7-3,CASSSWQAGTNEQFF,TGTGCCAGCAGCTCCTGGCAAGCGGGTACCAATGAGCAGTTCTTC
TRBJ2-3,TRBD2,once,TRBV6-1,CASSDSRSSGSTDTQYF,TGTGCCAGCAGTGATTCTCGGTCTAGCGGTAGCACAGATACGCAGTATTTT
TRBJ1-5,NA,few,TRBV6-5,CASSKQGLGNQPQHF,TGTGCCAGCAGTAAACAGGGTCTAGGCAATCAGCCCCAGCATTTT
TRBJ2-7,TRBD1,NA,TRBV30,CAWSPGGPYEQYF,TGTGCCTGGAGCCCAGGGGGCCCCTACGAGCAGTACTTC
TRBJ2-7,NA,NA,TRBV30,CASKVSSYEQYF,TGTGCCAGTAAAGTCAGCTCCTACGAGCAGTACTTC
TRBJ2-1,NA,NA,TRBV3-1/TRBV3-2,CASSRVNNEQFF,TGTGCCAGCAGCCGAGTAAACAATGAGCAGTTCTTC
TRBJ2-3,NA,few,TRBV3-1/TRBV3-2,CASSQKTAGRDTQYF,TGTGCCAGCAGCCAGAAAACAGCGGGTAGGGATACGCAGTATTTT
TRBJ1-2,NA,NA,TRBV29-1,CSGGQAGVDGYTF,TGCAGCGGGGGGCAAGCAGGGGTAGATGGCTACACCTTC
TRBJ1-1,NA,NA,TRBV6-2/TRBV6-3,CASSSPFYTEAFF,TGTGCCAGCAGCTCCCCCTTTTACACTGAAGCTTTCTTT
TRBJ1-2,NA,once,TRBV27,CASSQSQVRFGYTF,TGTGCCAGCAGTCAGTCGCAGGTTCGTTTTGGCTACACCTTC
TRBJ1-4,TRBD1,NA,TRBV2,CAITRGWTEKLFF,TGTGCCATTACCAGGGGGTGGACTGAAAAACTGTTTTTT
TRBJ1-5,NA,NA,TRBV27,CASSRFPGDLGQPQHF,TGTGCCAGCAGTCGGTTTCCAGGGGATCTGGGGCAGCCCCAGCATTTT
TRBJ2-6,NA,NA,TRBV5-1,CASNRQTGGANVLTF,TGCGCCAGCAACCGCCAAACGGGGGGGGCCAACGTCCTGACTTTC
TRBJ2-2,NA,once,TRBV7-2,CASSVQRTGELFF,TGTGCCAGCAGCGTTCAGCGCACCGGGGAGCTGTTTTTT
TRBJ1-1,NA,NA,TRBV3-1/TRBV3-2,CASSQFSGETEAFF,TGTGCCAGCAGCCAATTCTCTGGGGAGACTGAAGCTTTCTTT
TRBJ1-3,NA,once,TRBV18,CASSPTGGRENTIYF,TGTGCCAGCTCACCTACGGGAGGTCGAGAAAACACCATATATTTT
TRBJ2-3,NA,NA,TRBV5-1,CASRPPGHRTDTQYF,TGCGCCAGCAGACCCCCGGGACACCGCACAGATACGCAGTATTTT
TRBJ1-5,NA,NA,TRBV7-6,CASSLGYSNQPQHF,TGTGCCAGCAGCTTAGGTTATAGCAATCAGCCCCAGCATTTT
TRBJ2-7,NA,NA,TRBV5-5,CASSLNWAEQYF,TGTGCCAGCAGCCTGAACTGGGCCGAGCAGTACTTC
TRBJ2-7,NA,NA,TRBV6-5,CASTVGGTNSYEQYF,TGTGCCAGCACCGTCGGGGGGACAAACTCCTACGAGCAGTACTTC
TRBJ2-2,NA,once,TRBV28,CASDRNTGELFF,TGTGCCAGCGACAGAAACACCGGGGAGCTGTTTTTT
TRBJ1-2,NA,NA,TRBV30,CACSQQYGYTF,TGTGCCTGCAGCCAACAGTATGGCTACACCTTC
TRBJ1-6,TRBD1,NA,TRBV7-9,CASSYPQGAVSPLHF,TGTGCCAGCAGCTACCCACAGGGGGCAGTGTCACCCCTCCACTTT
TRBJ2-7,TRBD2,NA,TRBV7-2,CASSLFPSGYEQYF,TGTGCCAGCAGCTTATTTCCTAGCGGCTACGAGCAGTACTTC
TRBJ1-5,NA,NA,TRBV7-2,CASSLGYQPQHF,TGTGCCAGCAGTCTCGGGTATCAGCCCCAGCATTTT
TRBJ1-3,NA,NA,TRBV10-1,CASSSQVGSGNTIYF,TGCGCCAGCAGTTCCCAGGTCGGGAGTGGAAACACCATATATTTT
TRBJ2-7,NA,NA,TRBV6-2/TRBV6-3,CASSFGLAYEQYF,TGTGCCAGCAGTTTCGGCCTAGCCTACGAGCAGTACTTC
TRBJ1-2,TRBD1,NA,TRBV6-5,CASSYPGQGGGYTF,TGTGCCAGCAGTTACCCGGGACAGGGTGGTGGCTACACCTTC
TRBJ1-2,NA,once,TRBV7-3,CASSSPGITYGYTF,TGTGCCAGCAGCTCCCCAGGGATTACCTATGGCTACACCTTC
TRBJ2-7,TRBD1,NA,TRBV27,CASSLLTGQGPEQYF,TGTGCCAGCAGTTTGCTAACAGGACAGGGCCCCGAGCAGTACTTC
TRBJ1-6,TRBD1,NA,TRBV6-5,CASRETGGIYSPLHF,TGTGCCAGCCGGGAAACAGGGGGCATCTATTCACCCCTCCACTTT